The 2 T cell receptor beta chains below were found in one sample sequenced in a study of cytomegalovirus exposure and HLA in healthy donors. In the PCR, 60 Vbeta and 13 Jbeta primers were used. TCRdb's copy holds only in-frame clones and misses some; the assay was immunoSEQ multiplex PCR. The table includes about 150,000 clones, about 10% detected once. Sequencing input: PBMCs. The source of these receptors is a man aged 45-60 years in good health and CMV-seronegative.

V usage is TRBV6-6 and J usage is TRBJ1-5, with TRBD1 matching over 8 bases. Germline V gene data show CDR1 as MNHNY and CDR2 as SVGAGI (reference sequence). V dropped 6 bases and J dropped 4; count of bases not matched to a gene: 11. The CDR3 spans 16 residues. DNA for the CDR3: TGTGCCAGCAGGAAGCTCGGACAGGGAGAGAATCAGCCCCAGCATTTT. The encoded protein is CASRKLGQGENQPQHF.

V gene TRBV10-1 combines with J gene TRBJ2-7; TRBD2 agrees at 7 bases. Germline CDR1 reads WNHNN; CDR2 reads SYGVQD (reference sequence). J was trimmed by 3 bases and V by 3 bases; bases with no gene match: 11. This CDR3 region has 16 residues. Here the CDR3 reads CASSDTAGSGGYEQYF. The CDR3 bases are TGCGCCAGCAGTGACACGGCGGGTTCGGGAGGCTACGAGCAGTACTTC.